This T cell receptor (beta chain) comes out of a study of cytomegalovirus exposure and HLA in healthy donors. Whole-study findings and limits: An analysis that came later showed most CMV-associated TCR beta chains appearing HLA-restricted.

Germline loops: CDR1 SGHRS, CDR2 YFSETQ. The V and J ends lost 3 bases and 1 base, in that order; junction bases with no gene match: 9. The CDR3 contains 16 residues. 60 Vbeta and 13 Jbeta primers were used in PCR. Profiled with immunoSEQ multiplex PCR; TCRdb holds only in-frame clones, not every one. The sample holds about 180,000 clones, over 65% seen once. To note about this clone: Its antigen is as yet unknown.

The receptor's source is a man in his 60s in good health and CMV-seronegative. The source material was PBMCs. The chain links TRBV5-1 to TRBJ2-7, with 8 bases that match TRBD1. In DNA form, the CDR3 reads TGCGCCAGCAGCTCCCGGGACAGGAGGCAATCCTACGAGCAGTACTTC. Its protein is CASSSRDRRQSYEQYF.